The clone carrying this T cell receptor (beta chain) was detected a few times. What it recognizes is unknown. Pregnant or lactating patients were excluded, as were those with uncontrolled infection or other autoimmune disease. Fresh peripheral blood, 7.5 to 10 ml, was the source of the PBMCs. This sample is drawn from a study of T cells in Graves' hyperthyroidism and ophthalmopathy. Study-level points and caveats: Ophthalmopathy and stable hyperthyroidism were separated by a 13 V-J model. Most thyroid clonotypes with frequency above 0.001 were detected in blood.

RNA transcripts yielded amplified TCR beta CDR3 regions. Carried out on the TCR CDR3, a first-round RT-PCR used the HTBI primer set. In TCRdb, the multiplex PCR reads were re-called with MiXCR into one record per CDR3 protein. The sample contains fewer than 650,000 distinct CDR3 sequences, about 15% of which appear only once. Sequenced sample: blood. This sequence was found in a woman in her forties with Graves' ophthalmopathy.

CDR3 protein: CASIRGGRTEAFF. CDR3 coding DNA: TGTGCCAGTATACGAGGGGGCCGCACTGAAGCTTTCTTT. The chain has TRBV2 and TRBJ1-1; TRBD1 matches at 7 bases. There are 13 residues in the CDR3. Germline V gene data show CDR1 as SNHLY and CDR2 as FYNNEI. The trim removed 9 bases at V and 4 bases at J, leaving 8 bases unmatched.